The 19 T cell receptor beta chains below all came from one sample that was sequenced in a study of T cell responses to AZD1222 COVID-19 vaccine. TCRdb's copy holds only in-frame clones and misses some; the assay was immunoSEQ multiplex PCR. The data contain under 150,000 clones, approximately 94% of them singletons. The specimen was peripheral blood, collected on day 0 of AZD1222 vaccination. These receptors all stem from an adult in good health.

This clone was detected once. The rearrangement joins TRBV9 to TRBJ1-3; 9 bases map to TRBD1. The CDR3 has 19 amino acids. V shed 3 bases, J shed 2 bases, and the junction held 15 bases outside the gene matches. Germline V gives CDR1 SGDLS, CDR2 YYNGEE. The chain's CDR3 is CASSAESIPGQGPGNTIYF. CDR3 coding DNA: TGTGCCAGCAGCGCCGAAAGTATACCGGGACAGGGTCCTGGAAACACCATATATTTT.

The rearrangement joins TRBV7-9 to TRBJ1-3; the D is unclear. This CDR3 is built from 15 residues. V was pared by 5 bases and J by 0 bases, with 11 bases between. Germline V gene sequence: CDR1 SEHNR, CDR2 FQNEAQ (reference sequence). DNA of the CDR3: TGTGCCAGCAGCCGCGACATCGGCTCTGGAAACACCATATATTTT. Translation gives CASSRDIGSGNTIYF.

CDR3: CASSLFAGDTDTQYF. In DNA form, the CDR3 reads TGCGCCAGCAGCTTGTTCGCGGGGGACACAGATACGCAGTATTTT. The chain carries TRBV5-1 and TRBJ2-3, with 7 positions matching TRBD2. V trimming: 1 base; J trimming: 2 bases; junction bases outside the gene matches: 4. The V gene's germline CDR1 is SGHRS and CDR2 YFSETQ. This CDR3 region has 15 residues.

The genes are TRBV30 and TRBJ1-1, with D tentatively TRBD1 (6 bases). The CDR3 totals 13 residues. CDR1 and CDR2 (germline): GTSNPN, SVGIG (reference sequence). Trimming cost V 4 bases and J 2 bases, with 11 bases left between them. Written as DNA, the CDR3 is TGTGCCTGGACCCACAGGGTCAACACTGAAGCTTTCTTT. Amino acid sequence: CAWTHRVNTEAFF.

The chain employs TRBV7-2 and TRBJ1-2; TRBD1 is a possible D gene (5 bases). The CDR3 runs 13 residues. Per the germline V gene, CDR1 is SGHTA and CDR2 is FQGNSA. V was trimmed by 5 bases and J by 7 bases, leaving 14 bases between them. The CDR3 sequence is CASSPQGALGYTF. The CDR3 DNA is TGTGCCAGCAGCCCTCAAGGGGCCCTTGGCTACACCTTC.

The chain employs TRBV6-5 and TRBJ1-1; 8 nucleotides agree with TRBD1. Trimming cost V 6 bases and J 2 bases; bases outside gene matches: 8. The CDR3 totals 15 residues. Germline CDR1 MNHEY, CDR2 SVGAGI. In nucleotides, the CDR3 is TGTGCCAGCAGCCACCCGGGACAGGTAAACACTGAAGCTTTCTTT. This translates into CASSHPGQVNTEAFF.

This chain connects TRBV9 to TRBJ1-5, with 7 positions matching TRBD1. With 2 bases clipped from V and 0 bases from J, the junction kept 5 bases outside the gene matches. The germline CDR1 and CDR2 sequences are SGDLS and YYNGEE. The CDR3 is 16 residues long. The CDR3 loop reads CASSVTGDYSNQPQHF. The CDR3 region has the DNA TGTGCCAGCAGCGTCACAGGGGATTATAGCAATCAGCCCCAGCATTTT. The variable domain in full, with the rest retrieved from reference TRBV9 and TRBJ1-5, is DSGVTQTPKHLITATGQRVTLRCSPRSGDLSVYWYQQSLDQGLQFLIQYYNGEERAKGNILERFSAQQFPDLHSELNLSSLELGDSALYFCASSVTGDYSNQPQHFGDGTRLSIL.

This chain connects TRBV19 to TRBJ1-4, with D perhaps matching TRBD1 (5 bases). CDR3 length: 15 residues. The V end lost 5 bases, the J end lost 0 bases, and 10 bases lay between the germline ends. From germline, CDR1 is LNHDA and CDR2 SQIVND (reference sequence). For the CDR3, the DNA is TGTGCCAGTAGTCCCACAGGTGCAACTAATGAAAAACTGTTTTTT. Its translation is CASSPTGATNEKLFF. The full variable domain, with the rest looked up from reference TRBV19 and TRBJ1-4, is DGGITQSPKYLFRKEGQNVTLSCEQNLNHDAMYWYRQDPGQGLRLIYYSQIVNDFQKGDIAEGYSVSREKKESFPLTVTSAQKNPTAFYLCASSPTGATNEKLFFGSGTQLSVL.

The chain recombines TRBV6-5 with TRBJ2-5; 7 nucleotides line up with TRBD1. The CDR3 totals 13 residues. From germline, CDR1 is MNHEY and CDR2 SVGAGI. Trimming cost V 6 bases and J 4 bases; bases outside gene matches: 5. In DNA, the CDR3 is TGTGCCAGCAGCCAAACAGGGGTAGAGACCCAGTACTTC. It specifies CASSQTGVETQYF.

A remark on this clone: Different DNA sequences within this sample yield the same CDR3. The rearrangement uses TRBV19 and TRBJ2-1; the D call may be TRBD1 or TRBD2 (5 bases each). The CDR3 runs 11 residues. Per the germline V gene, CDR1 is LNHDA and CDR2 is SQIVND (reference sequence). With 4 bases removed from V and 10 bases from J, the gap between germline ends came to 8 bases. In DNA form, the CDR3 reads TGTGCCAGTAGTAGGTGGGGGGAGCAGTTCTTC. Its translation: CASSRWGEQFF.

The chain combines TRBV4-1 with TRBJ1-3, with D perhaps matching TRBD1 (5 bases). The CDR3 extends over 17 amino acids. Germline V CDR1 and CDR2: MGHRA, YSYEKL. Trimming stripped 4 bases from V and 4 bases from J, with 20 bases between. DNA for the CDR3: TGCGCCAGCAGCCCCACGGGGGGAGGACAACCCGGAAACACCATATATTTT. This gives the protein CASSPTGGGQPGNTIYF.

The rearrangement joins TRBV29-1 to TRBJ2-7; D possibly uses TRBD1 or TRBD2 (7 bases each). Per germline, CDR1 SQVTM and CDR2 ANQGSEA. This CDR3 is built from 13 residues. V lost 4 bases to trimming and J lost 3 bases, with 13 bases between them. The CDR3 region is CSVVVRGGYEQYF. For the CDR3, the DNA is TGCAGCGTTGTCGTCAGGGGGGGCTACGAGCAGTACTTC.

This clone is a singleton in its sample. V gene TRBV5-5 combines with J gene TRBJ1-2; 8 bases map to TRBD1. Germline trimming cut 0 bases from V and 0 bases from J; bases unmatched to any gene: 10. Germline CDR1 SGHKS, CDR2 YYEKEE (reference sequence). The CDR3 contains 18 residues. This CDR3 is CASSLALGDRFTNYGYTF. The CDR3 DNA follows: TGTGCCAGCAGCTTGGCTCTAGGGGACAGGTTTACTAACTATGGCTACACCTTC. The whole variable domain, filled in from reference TRBV5-5 and TRBJ1-2, reads DAGVTQSPTHLIKTRGQQVTLRCSPISGHKSVSWYQQVLGQGPQFIFQYYEKEERGRGNFPDRFSARQFPNYSSELNVNALLLGDSALYLCASSLALGDRFTNYGYTFGSGTRLTVV.

This chain connects TRBV19 to TRBJ2-7; unclear D gene. The germline gives CDR1 LNHDA, CDR2 SQIVND (reference sequence). The CDR3 loop spans 12 amino acids. V lost 6 bases and J 2 bases, leaving 8 bases between the germline ends. CDR3 amino acids: CASRDGAYEQYF. The DNA for the CDR3 is TGTGCCAGTAGGGACGGCGCCTACGAGCAGTACTTC. Full variable domain (rest looked up from reference TRBV19 and TRBJ2-7): DGGITQSPKYLFRKEGQNVTLSCEQNLNHDAMYWYRQDPGQGLRLIYYSQIVNDFQKGDIAEGYSVSREKKESFPLTVTSAQKNPTAFYLCASRDGAYEQYFGPGTRLTVT.

This chain links TRBV9 with TRBJ1-1, with 10 nucleotides matching TRBD1. The CDR3 contains 14 residues. Germline loops: CDR1 SGDLS, CDR2 YYNGEE. V dropped 4 bases and J dropped 6; count of bases not matched to a gene: 6. The CDR3 coding sequence is TGTGCCAGCAGCCCGTGGGACAGGGGATCTGAAGCTTTCTTT. Encoded protein: CASSPWDRGSEAFF.

The rearrangement joins TRBV27 to TRBJ2-1; D gene uncertain. V lost 0 bases, J lost 7 bases, and 10 bases lay in between. The CDR3 is 14 residues long. In germline, CDR1 is MNHEY, CDR2 SMNVEV (reference sequence). The CDR3 nucleotides are TGTGCCAGCAGTTTATCTAGCATCAGGAATGAGCAGTTCTTC. It codes for CASSLSSIRNEQFF.

Worth noting for this clone: Compared with germline, one end of the junction differs, possibly owing to a read error. J is TRBJ2-7 and V is TRBV14, with 10 positions matching TRBD2. Germline CDR1 and CDR2: SGHDN and FVKESK. CDR3 length: 13 residues. CDR3 DNA: TGTGCCAGCAGCCAAGGCCCTAGCGGGGGAATAGACTTC. This gives the protein CASSQGPSGGIDF.

CDR3 in DNA: TGCGCCAGCAGCCAAGACTGGGGGACTAGCTTCACAGATACGCAGTATTTT. This translates into CASSQDWGTSFTDTQYF. This chain links TRBV4-3 with TRBJ2-3; 9 nucleotides match TRBD2. The ends lost 0 bases at V and 2 bases at J; junction bases unmatched: 6. CDR1 is LGHNA, CDR2 YSLEER, per germline. The CDR3 is 17 amino acids.

The V call is TRBV6-2 or TRBV6-3, the J call TRBJ2-1; D possibly matches TRBD1 or TRBD2 (5 bases each). This CDR3 is 13 amino acids long. Germline values: CDR1 MNHEY, CDR2 SVGEGT. The V end was cut by 4 bases, the J end by 8 bases, with 12 bases between. Here the CDR3 DNA reads TGTGCCAGCAGTTCCTCAGGGCGGGATGAGCAGTTCTTC. It codes for CASSSSGRDEQFF.